This T cell receptor beta chain was retrieved from a study of regulatory T cells in long-lasting Graves disease. Described time point: persistent/refractory GD, antithyroid drugs over 5 years with positive TRAb. Making the TCR library involved RNA that had been extracted from PBMCs. Peripheral blood, 7.5 to 9 milliliters of it, was drawn into EDTA tubes. Findings of the study overall: Reduced TCR diversity was observed in persistent Graves' patients versus newly diagnosed patients. New patients shared fewer public clonotypes (around 980) than persistent patients did (2,741).

Arm-PCR of CDR3 regions and iRepertoire HTBI primers were used to build TCR beta libraries. TCRdb processed the multiplex PCR reads anew with MiXCR; each CDR3 protein has one entry. The table records about 400,000 distinct CDR3 sequences, around 20% of them present only once. This clonotype came up a few times. Its matching antigen is unknown. The CDR3 has 15 residues. Germline V lookup: CDR1 SEHNR, CDR2 FQNEAQ (reference sequence). Unmatched junction bases numbered 11, after V lost 5 bases and J lost 7 bases. The sequencing here drew on peripheral blood mononuclear cells (PBMCs), taken when the disease was refractory, from a patient treated with antithyroid drugs. The receptor comes from a female donor with Graves disease. V gene TRBV7-9 combines with J gene TRBJ1-2, with 9 bases aligning to TRBD1. CDR3 bases: TGTGCCAGCAGCCTACAGACAGGGGGATGGAGTGGCTACACCTTC. Translation gives CASSLQTGGWSGYTF.